This T cell receptor (beta chain) was recorded in a study of vaccination and CD4 T cells after COVID-19. About the study: As control conditions, cultures were given either a CEFX pool serving as positive control, an HIV-1 Nef pool, or no peptide at all.

With 0 bases removed from V and 4 bases from J, the gap between germline ends came to 15 bases. The CDR3 consists of 15 residues. CDR1 is DFQATT, CDR2 SNEGSKA, per germline (reference sequence). Sequencing of DNA taken from cultured CD4+ T cells relied on the Oncomine TCR Beta short-read assay. TCRdb fed the PCR reads into MiXCR, producing one record per CDR3 protein. This sample yields roughly 7,100 distinct CDR3 sequences, of which 60% to 65% are seen a single time; 25% to 30% belongs to the top ten. Treatment denoted: roughly 11-day PBMC culture with coronavirus spike peptide pools or control peptides (ViraFEST assay). This clonotype appeared once. Its specificity is unknown.

This TCR derives from a human donor who had recovered from COVID-19. The chain has TRBV20-1 and TRBJ2-5, with TRBD2 as a possible D gene (5 bases). Sequencing was done on a sample of CD4+ T cells from blood, cultured in vitro. CDR3 region: CSARDYPGKGETQYF. The CDR3 DNA reads as TGCAGTGCTAGAGATTATCCGGGAAAAGGAGAGACCCAGTACTTC.